A selection of T cell receptor beta chains follows, all from one sample in a study of CD8 T cells in ankylosing spondylitis. TCRdb processed the 5' RACE reads anew with MiXCR; each CDR3 protein has one entry. The profile covers 250,000 to 350,000 distinct CDR3 sequences, with approximately 20% appearing a single time and roughly 8% taken by the ten largest. Input material: blood, either unsorted or a sorted T cell fraction (not recorded which). Receptors were obtained from a male donor with ankylosing spondylitis or in good health (not recorded which). Each CDR3 is given with its conserved first and last residue. D genes are given only for firm matches. Size values are once, few and many counts, or a class for expanded clones, and some rows have none.

>NA|TRBJ2-5|TRBV6-1|NA
TGTGCCAGCAGCCCCCGTTTAAGAGGAGAGACCCAGTACTTC
CASSPRLRGETQYF
>NA|TRBJ2-3|TRBV20-1|NA
TGCAGTGCTGTATGGGAATTGGGCACAGATACGCAGTATTTT
CSAVWELGTDTQYF
>few|TRBJ2-2|TRBV12-3/TRBV12-4|NA
TGTGCCAGCAGTCTCCAGGACAGCACCGGGGAGCTGTTTTTT
CASSLQDSTGELFF
>once|TRBJ2-1|TRBV6-1|TRBD2
TGTGCCAGCAGCGCCCTGGGTAGCGGGAGGAACAATGAGCAGTTCTTC
CASSALGSGRNNEQFF
>few|TRBJ1-4|TRBV5-4|TRBD1
TGTGCCAGCAGCTTGTGGACAGGGGCCAATGAAAAACTGTTTTTT
CASSLWTGANEKLFF
>many|TRBJ2-3|TRBV6-1|NA
TGTGCCAGCAGTCCCTGGGAGGCCGGGAGCACAGATACGCAGTATTTT
CASSPWEAGSTDTQYF
>NA|TRBJ1-1|TRBV24-1|TRBD1
TGTGCCACCAGCGCTGGGCAGGGGGGCGGCACTGAAGCTTTCTTT
CATSAGQGGGTEAFF
>NA|TRBJ1-1|TRBV4-1|NA
TGCGCCAGCAGCCAAGACGAGGGGTGGATGAACACTGAAGCTTTCTTT
CASSQDEGWMNTEAFF
>NA|TRBJ2-1|TRBV5-1|TRBD1
TGCGCCAGCAGCCCACAGGGGGCGGCCAATGAGCAGTTCTTC
CASSPQGAANEQFF
>NA|TRBJ1-1|TRBV6-5|NA
TGTGCCAGCAGTTACATGGCCCCTCAGTCTGAAGCTTTCTTT
CASSYMAPQSEAFF
>NA|TRBJ1-1|TRBV30|NA
TGTGCCTGGGAGGGGTTAGCTGAAGCTTTCTTT
CAWEGLAEAFF
>few|TRBJ2-5|TRBV29-1|TRBD2
TGCAGCGTTGATGGGACTAGCGGGAGAGGTGTACAAGAGACCCAGTACTTC
CSVDGTSGRGVQETQYF
>many|TRBJ2-5|TRBV10-3|NA
TGTGCCATCAGTGCAACCGGGATCTCAGAGACCCAGTACTTC
CAISATGISETQYF
>few|TRBJ2-1|TRBV29-1|NA
TGCAGCGTTGAAGCCCCCGTTAGGCGTGAGCAGTTCTTC
CSVEAPVRREQFF
>few|TRBJ1-5|TRBV20-1|NA
TGCAGAGTCGGACGGAGCAATCAGCCCCAGCATTTT
CRVGRSNQPQHF
>NA|TRBJ1-1|TRBV7-9|TRBD1
TGTGCCAGCAGTGACAGGGGTGAAGCTTTCTTT
CASSDRGEAFF
>few|TRBJ1-6|TRBV5-1|NA
TGCGCCAGCAGCCCCGCCCAGGGGAATTCACCCCTCCACTTT
CASSPAQGNSPLHF
>few|TRBJ1-6|TRBV6-1|NA
TGTGCCAGCAGTGACAGGCAGGGTGAGAATTCACCCCTCCACTTT
CASSDRQGENSPLHF
>NA|TRBJ2-2|TRBV5-1|TRBD1
TGCGCCAGCAGCTCGACGGGACAGGGCACCGGGGAGCTGTTTTTT
CASSSTGQGTGELFF
>few|TRBJ1-4|TRBV5-1|NA
TGCGCCAGCAGCTTGTCGGGGGGATTTAATGAAAAACTGTTTTTT
CASSLSGGFNEKLFF
>NA|TRBJ2-3|TRBV10-3|TRBD1
TGTGCCATCAGACCGGGACAGGAGACAGATACGCAGTATTTT
CAIRPGQETDTQYF
>NA|TRBJ2-1|TRBV6-1|NA
TGTGCCAGCAGTGAAGCCGTTTTGGGGGCCAATGAGCAGTTCTTC
CASSEAVLGANEQFF
>NA|TRBJ2-1|TRBV27|NA
TGTGCCAGCAGTTCCTTATCCGAGCAGTTCTTC
CASSSLSEQFF